This T cell receptor (beta chain) was recovered during a study of cytomegalovirus exposure and HLA in healthy donors. Study as a whole: The approximately 120 validation repertoires used the same platform as the approximately 670 first-cohort repertoires (as reported by a later analysis).

Libraries were prepared by immunoSEQ multiplex PCR; TCRdb keeps only in-frame clonotypes and omits some of them. Of about 240,000 clones listed, more than 75% were seen once; the top ten hold 0.95% to 1.5%. For this clone: Its target is not known.

The V and J ends lost 4 bases and 5 bases, in that order; junction bases with no gene match: 14. Germline loops: CDR1 LNHDA, CDR2 SQIVND (reference sequence). CDR3 length: 16 amino acids. Study results and limitations: The study put some 160 TCR beta chains on its list as cytomegalovirus-associated. The dataset shows that most TCR sequences were rare, while some public TCRs occurred in many donors.

The donors were members of the approximately 120-subject validation cohort (separate from the approximately 670-subject first cohort). This chain uses TRBV19 with TRBJ2-7, with 7 positions matching TRBD1. What was sequenced was PBMCs. The receptor was derived from a woman in her thirties in good health and CMV-seropositive. The CDR3 loop is CASSTPGTARADEQYF. The CDR3 region has the DNA TGTGCCAGTAGTACCCCAGGGACAGCCCGGGCGGACGAGCAGTACTTC.